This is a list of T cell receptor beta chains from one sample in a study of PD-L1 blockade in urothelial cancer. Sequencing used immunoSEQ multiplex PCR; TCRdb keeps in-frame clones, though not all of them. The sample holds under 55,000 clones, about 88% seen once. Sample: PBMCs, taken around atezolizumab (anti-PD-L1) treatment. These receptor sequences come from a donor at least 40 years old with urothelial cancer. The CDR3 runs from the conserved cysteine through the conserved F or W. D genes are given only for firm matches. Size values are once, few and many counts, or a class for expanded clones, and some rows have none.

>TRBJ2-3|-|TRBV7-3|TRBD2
TGTGCCAGCAGCCTTAACCCGGGACTAGGCACAGATACGCAGTATTTT
CASSLNPGLGTDTQYF
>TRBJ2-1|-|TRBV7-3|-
TGTGCCAGCAGCTTAGTAGTCCGGGGGTGGGGCTACAATGAGCAGTTCTTC
CASSLVVRGWGYNEQFF
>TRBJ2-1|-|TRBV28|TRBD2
TGTGCCAGCAGTTTGGCTAGCGGACCTTACAATGAGCAGTTCTTC
CASSLASGPYNEQFF
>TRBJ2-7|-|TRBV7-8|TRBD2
TGTGCCAGCAGCGCCCCCGGGACTAGCGGGAGGCTCTCCGAGCAGTACTTC
CASSAPGTSGRLSEQYF
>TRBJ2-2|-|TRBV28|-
TGTGCCAGCACCCCTGGGGCGGAGAACACCGGGGAGCTGTTTTTT
CASTPGAENTGELFF
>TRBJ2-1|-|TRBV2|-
TGTGCCAGCAGAGACCGAGGAGGACCTAATGAGCAGTTCTTC
CASRDRGGPNEQFF
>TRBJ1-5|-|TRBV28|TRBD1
TGTGCCAGCAGCCCGGACAGGGTTCCGCATTTT
CASSPDRVPHF
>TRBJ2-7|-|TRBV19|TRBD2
TGTGCCAGTAGTATTGGGAGCGGGACCAACTACGAGCAGTACTTC
CASSIGSGTNYEQYF
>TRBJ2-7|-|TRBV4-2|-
TGTGCCAGCAGCCCGGACGGGGACTCCTACGAGCAGTACTTC
CASSPDGDSYEQYF
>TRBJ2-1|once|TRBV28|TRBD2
TGTGCCAGCAGTTCTAGCGGGGGTAAGCAGTTCTTC
CASSSSGGKQFF